The 13 T cell receptor beta chains in this list originate from one sample, sequenced in a study of blood T cell repertoires in COVID-19 (TCRdb year 2020). Libraries came from the immunoSEQ multiplex PCR assay. TCRdb stores this immuneACCESS table with in-frame sequences only. Part of the clones is absent; in the studies checked, under half of the shortfall reflects unresolved V genes, and no reason is known for the rest. The sample profile shows over 75,000 clones; around 81% of them were found once. The ten largest clones capture about 8.4% of the sample. Sequencing used peripheral blood. These receptors were obtained from a man aged 45-65 years who had recovered from COVID-19.

The V gene is TRBV15, the J gene TRBJ1-5, with D maybe TRBD1 (5 bases). Per the germline V gene, CDR1 is LNHNV and CDR2 is YYDKDF (reference sequence). CDR3 length: 16 residues. Trimming removed 2 bases at V and 4 bases at J, with 15 bases between. The DNA of the CDR3 is TGTGCCACCAGCAGAACGGGAGGGGCCCTAAATCAGCCCCAGCATTTT. Its translation: CATSRTGGALNQPQHF.

The CDR3 protein is CASSLQPGGGYYGYTF. The DNA for the CDR3 is TGTGCCAGCAGCTTACAGCCGGGAGGGGGCTACTATGGCTACACCTTC. The chain is built from TRBV11-1 and TRBJ1-2; 7 bases are shared with TRBD1. CDR1 and CDR2 from the germline V gene are SGHAT and FQDESV (reference sequence). There are 16 residues in the CDR3. With V trimmed by 2 bases and J by 3 bases, 9 bases remained unmatched.

This clone showed up just a few times. Because it lacks the conserved phenylalanine or tryptophan at the end, this CDR3 is likely a read error. The limits of the CDR3 on the DNA are not certain, so only TCRdb's listed CDR3 is given. J is TRBJ2-7 and V is TRBV28; the table's D gene call, TRBD1, was not cross checked with the DNA. The CDR3 region is 11 residues in length, termini included. Per the germline V gene, CDR1 is MDHEN and CDR2 is SYDVKM. The CDR3 protein is CASSHDREILL.

The chain links TRBV10-3 to TRBJ2-1, with unresolved D. CDR1 and CDR2 from the germline V gene are ENHRY and SYGVKD. CDR3 length: 13 amino acids. Trimming cost V 7 bases and J 4 bases, with 11 bases left between them. The CDR3 region is CAITRERYNEQFF. CDR3 coding DNA: TGTGCCATCACTCGCGAACGGTACAATGAGCAGTTCTTC.

The rearrangement uses TRBV11-2 and TRBJ2-1; 8 nucleotides match TRBD1. The CDR3 runs 15 residues. CDR1 SGHAT and CDR2 FQNNGV come from the germline V gene. V lost 5 bases and J lost 7; bases outside the gene matches: 10. This chain's CDR3 is CASSDQGQVGNEQFF. Here the CDR3 DNA reads TGTGCCAGCAGCGATCAGGGACAGGTGGGTAATGAGCAGTTCTTC.

The chain couples TRBV2 to TRBJ2-5; 14 nucleotides align to TRBD2. Germline CDR1 reads SNHLY; CDR2 reads FYNNEI. The CDR3 length is 16 residues. V was pared by 4 bases and J by 3 bases, with 4 bases of the junction left unmatched. CDR3: CASSGRLAGGKETQYF. The CDR3 nucleotides are TGTGCCAGCAGTGGCCGACTAGCGGGGGGGAAAGAGACCCAGTACTTC.

Only a few counts were recorded for this clone. V gene TRBV18 combines with J gene TRBJ2-1; D is possibly TRBD1 (6 bases). This CDR3 is built from 17 residues. V was pared by 2 bases and J by 0 bases, with 14 bases between. Germline assignment: CDR1 KGHSH and CDR2 LQKENI. The CDR3 DNA sequence: TGTGCCAGCTCACCAGAGGTCCAGGGGAGCTCCTACAATGAGCAGTTCTTC. The encoded protein is CASSPEVQGSSYNEQFF.

This chain connects TRBV5-1 to TRBJ2-2; the D gene is possibly TRBD1 (5 bases). Looked up from germline, CDR1 is SGHRS and CDR2 is YFSETQ. The V gene lost 3 bases and the J gene lost 2 bases, with 8 bases spanning the gap. The CDR3 covers 14 residues. The CDR3 region has the DNA TGCGCCAGCAGCTCGACAGCAAACACCGGGGAGCTGTTTTTT. This encodes CASSSTANTGELFF.

The J gene is TRBJ1-2, the V gene TRBV19; D perhaps matches TRBD1 (6 bases). The germline CDR1 and CDR2 sequences are LNHDA and SQIVND (reference sequence). This CDR3 spans 16 amino acids. Trimming pared 7 bases from V and 0 bases from J, leaving 18 bases between. CDR3 in amino acids: CASKARQADANYGYTF. CDR3 nucleotides: TGTGCCAGTAAGGCGCGACAGGCAGACGCTAACTATGGCTACACCTTC.

The chain is built from TRBV7-2 and TRBJ2-4; the match to TRBD1 covers 9 bases. The J segment lost 8 bases and the V segment lost 5 bases, leaving 7 bases of the junction unmatched. The CDR3 covers 14 residues. CDR1 SGHTA and CDR2 FQGNSA come from the germline V gene. The CDR3 here is CASSKDRGTYIQYF. As DNA, the CDR3 is TGTGCCAGCAGCAAAGACAGGGGGACGTACATTCAGTACTTC.

The CDR3 loop is CASSELAGVPYF. The CDR3 DNA reads as TGTGCCAGCAGTGAATTAGCGGGAGTTCCGTACTTC. The chain carries TRBV2 and TRBJ2-4; TRBD2 aligns across 9 bases. The V gene end was trimmed by 2 bases and the J gene end by 15 bases; junction bases not matched to a gene: 5. Germline CDR1 is SNHLY and CDR2 is FYNNEI. CDR3 length: 12 residues.

The chain is built from TRBV24-1 and TRBJ2-1, with 9 bases fitting TRBD1. V was pared by 3 bases and J by 14 bases, with 4 bases of the junction left unmatched. The CDR3 is 12 residues long. CDR1 and CDR2 from the germline V gene are KGHDR and SFDVKD. The chain's CDR3 is CATSDGGTGKFF. The CDR3 DNA reads TGTGCCACCAGTGATGGGGGGACAGGGAAGTTCTTC.

The V call is TRBV6-2 or TRBV6-3, the J call TRBJ2-3, with D maybe TRBD2 (5 bases). The CDR3 consists of 15 residues. V was clipped by 0 bases and J by 7 bases, with 14 bases between them. Germline CDR1 MNHEY, CDR2 SVGEGT. The CDR3 nucleotides are TGTGCCAGCAGTTACTCCGGCGGGTTTGGTAATACGCAGTATTTT. This sequence encodes CASSYSGGFGNTQYF.